A selection of T cell receptor beta chains follows, all from one sample in a study of T cell repertoires in cytomegalovirus infection. TCRdb processed the reads anew with MiXCR; each CDR3 protein has one entry. The data show approximately 70,000 distinct CDR3 sequences, with about 4.2% seen just once and roughly 22% held by the top ten. What was sequenced was PBMCs. These receptors were obtained from a human donor in good health (CMV status not recorded). Some clones in this sample may be carry-over from other donors' samples. Each CDR3 is given with its conserved first and last residue. The D gene is left open where the match is weak. The listing skips clone size in some rows; elsewhere it reads once, few, many or a size class.

clone_size	d_call	v_call	j_call	cdr3_nt	cdr3_aa
many	-	TRBV28	TRBJ2-1	TGTGCCAGCAGTTTATCCAACGCAAATGAGCAGTTCTTC	CASSLSNANEQFF
few	TRBD1	TRBV28	TRBJ1-2	TGTGCCAGCAGGCCCCCGACAGGGTATGGCTACACCTTC	CASRPPTGYGYTF
many	TRBD2	TRBV7-6	TRBJ2-3	TGTGCCAGCAGCCAACCTCCGGGACTACCAAGCCGGAGCACAGATACGCAGTATTTT	CASSQPPGLPSRSTDTQYF
many	TRBD2	TRBV7-6	TRBJ2-5	TGTGCCAGCAGCTTGAAGACTAGCGGGAGCTCCCAGTACTTC	CASSLKTSGSSQYF
many	-	TRBV20-1	TRBJ2-4	TGCAGTGTTCAGGGACTTCTAGCCAAAAACATTCAGTACTTC	CSVQGLLAKNIQYF
many	-	TRBV7-2	TRBJ2-7	TGTGCCAGCAGCTTAGCGCTTTCTAGCCCTCTTAGCTTC	CASSLALSSPLSF
many	-	TRBV7-8	TRBJ1-1	TGTGCCAGCAGCTTAGCCTCGCGGGGCGGTCAGATAAACACTGAAGCTTTCTTT	CASSLASRGGQINTEAFF
many	-	TRBV3-1	TRBJ2-3	TGTGCCAGCAGCCAGACGATGGATACGCAGTATTTT	CASSQTMDTQYF
many	-	TRBV7-2	TRBJ1-6	TGTGCCAGCAGCTCACAGGGTAGGACACCCCTCCACTTT	CASSSQGRTPLHF
many	-	TRBV7-2	TRBJ2-4	TGTGCCAGCAGCGTCTATTCTTTCCAAAACATTCAGTACTTC	CASSVYSFQNIQYF
many	TRBD1	TRBV5-4	TRBJ2-2	TGTGCCAGCAGCCCGGAGACAGGGTACACCGGGGAGCTGTTTTTT	CASSPETGYTGELFF
many	-	TRBV7-2	TRBJ1-1	TGTGCCAGCAGCCGGGGGCGGGGTGAAGCTTTCTTT	CASSRGRGEAFF
-	-	TRBV7-2	TRBJ1-1	TGTGCCAGCAGCCTGTCGGGCCAAGCCACTGAAGCTTTCTTT	CASSLSGQATEAFF
-	-	TRBV4-3	TRBJ2-3	TGCGCCAGCAGCCCAAGATCTGCCGGAAACACAGATACGCAGTATTTT	CASSPRSAGNTDTQYF
many	-	TRBV19	TRBJ1-1	TGTGCCAGTAGTATGCGCAGGCTGAACACTGAAGCTTTCTTT	CASSMRRLNTEAFF
many	TRBD1	TRBV7-2	TRBJ2-7	TGTGCCAGCAGTTTCAGGGGCGGGACAGGGTACTACGAGCAGTACTTC	CASSFRGGTGYYEQYF
many	-	TRBV7-8	TRBJ2-7	TGTGCCAGCAGCTTAGACACCGGGACCTCCTTAGACTACGAGCAGTACTTC	CASSLDTGTSLDYEQYF
many	-	TRBV7-6	TRBJ1-1	TGTGCCAGCAGCTCGCTCTCGAACACTGAAGCTTTCTTT	CASSSLSNTEAFF
many	-	TRBV28	TRBJ1-2	TGTGCCAGCAGTTTTACAGAGCCAACTCTGAGAAATGGCTACACCTTC	CASSFTEPTLRNGYTF
many	TRBD2	TRBV7-2	TRBJ2-3	TGTGCCAGCAGCTCCGGGGGGGGGGGACTAGCAGATACGCAGTATTTT	CASSSGGGGLADTQYF
many	TRBD1	TRBV28	TRBJ1-5	TGTGCCAGCAGTTATGAACCAGGACAGGTTTATAGCAATCAGCCCCAGCATTTT	CASSYEPGQVYSNQPQHF
few	TRBD1	TRBV6-6	TRBJ1-6	TGTGCCAGCAGTTACTCGGGACAGGGGGAAAGCTCCTATAATTCACCCCTCCACTTT	CASSYSGQGESSYNSPLHF
many	TRBD2	TRBV7-2	TRBJ2-3	TGTGCCAGCAGAACTAGCGGGTTGGGCACAGATACGCAGTATTTT	CASRTSGLGTDTQYF
many	-	TRBV11-3	TRBJ1-1	TGTGCCAGCAGCTTACGGGAGAACACTGAAGCTTTCTTT	CASSLRENTEAFF
many	TRBD2	TRBV5-1	TRBJ2-3	TGCGCCAGCGGGGGAAGCGGGAGTTTGGCAGATACGCAGTATTTT	CASGGSGSLADTQYF
many	-	TRBV3-1	TRBJ2-7	TGTGCCAGCAGCCAAGTAGGCTACGAGCAGTACTTC	CASSQVGYEQYF
many	-	TRBV6-2/TRBV6-3	TRBJ2-1	TGTGCCAGCAAGCCGTCTAACAATGAGCAGTTCTTC	CASKPSNNEQFF
many	-	TRBV12-3/TRBV12-4	TRBJ1-1	TGTGCCAGCAGTTTACAGGGCTGGATTGAAGCTTTCTTT	CASSLQGWIEAFF